This T cell receptor beta chain was identified during a study of T cells in localized non-small cell lung cancer. CDR3 length: 15 residues. From germline, CDR1 is MGHRA and CDR2 YSYEKL. V lost 0 bases, J lost 8 bases, and 16 bases lay in between. Profiling relied on immunoSEQ multiplex PCR, and the TCRdb table lists in-frame clones only, not all of them. The table shows roughly 32,000 clones, with approximately 85% occurring only once. Findings and limits, study-wide: Appearing in adjacent lung were a median roughly 57 of the top 100 tumor clones. The greatest T cell clonality was found in uninvolved adjacent lung (higher than in tumor).

Remarks on this clone: The antigen is not known.

Sequenced material: peripheral blood mononuclear cells, taken before any cancer treatment. The rearrangement links TRBV4-1 to TRBJ1-2; a weak D match, TRBD1 (5 bases). This TCR was sampled from a woman between 40 and 69 years old with stage III lung adenocarcinoma. The CDR3 bases are TGCGCCAGCAGCCAAGATGGCGGCAGGGCCAAGGGCTACACCTTC. Protein sequence: CASSQDGGRAKGYTF.